The present entry profiles one TCR beta chain with its context. Antigen: not known. The germline V gene encodes CDR1 MGHRA and CDR2 YSYEKL. Losses at the gene ends were 0 bases for V and 4 bases for J; bases not matched to a gene: 5. The CDR3 runs to 18 residues. The method was immunoSEQ multiplex PCR; TCRdb's version includes in-frame clones alone and lacks a portion of them. The sample lists about 21,000 clones, 75% to 90% occurring once. The data were taken from a study of T cells after posttransplantation cyclophosphamide. Study-wide points: TRB clonality was highly associated with recipient CMV seropositivity and reactivation. TRB overlap between skin or GI tissue T cells and blood was limited.

Controls had myeloablative marrow grafts with methotrexate and calcineurin inhibitor, sampled at 1 year. This clonotype was obtained from a female patient in her 30s who received an allogeneic stem cell transplant from an unrelated donor, was CMV-positive, and had acute and chronic GVHD. Part of the T cells may come from the graft donor. The rearrangement joins TRBV4-1 to TRBJ2-2; 13 positions match TRBD2. This sample comprised PBMCs, obtained approximately 370 days after allogeneic stem cell transplant with calcineurin inhibitor and methotrexate. CDR3 in amino acids: CASSQEPGLAGSTGELFF. The DNA for the CDR3 is TGCGCCAGCAGCCAAGAGCCGGGACTAGCGGGATCCACCGGGGAGCTGTTTTTT.